The clone carrying this TCR beta chain has at least ten counts. The CDR3 loop spans 17 amino acids. Germline assignment: CDR1 SGHRS and CDR2 YFSETQ. V was pared by 0 bases and J by 2 bases, with 4 bases of the junction left unmatched. These data originate in a study of identical twins. TCRdb reprocessed the 5' RACE reads via MiXCR and lists one record per CDR3 protein. This sample has approximately 210,000 distinct CDR3 sequences, with about a tenth found just once. The chain joins TRBV5-1 to TRBJ2-1, with 11 bases lining up with TRBD2. The sample comprised memory (CD45RO+) T cells sorted from blood. The receptor was isolated from a woman under 30 in good health. Here the CDR3 DNA reads TGCGCCAGCAGCTTGGATAGCGGGGGGGCCCCCTACAATGAGCAGTTCTTC. Amino acid sequence: CASSLDSGGAPYNEQFF.